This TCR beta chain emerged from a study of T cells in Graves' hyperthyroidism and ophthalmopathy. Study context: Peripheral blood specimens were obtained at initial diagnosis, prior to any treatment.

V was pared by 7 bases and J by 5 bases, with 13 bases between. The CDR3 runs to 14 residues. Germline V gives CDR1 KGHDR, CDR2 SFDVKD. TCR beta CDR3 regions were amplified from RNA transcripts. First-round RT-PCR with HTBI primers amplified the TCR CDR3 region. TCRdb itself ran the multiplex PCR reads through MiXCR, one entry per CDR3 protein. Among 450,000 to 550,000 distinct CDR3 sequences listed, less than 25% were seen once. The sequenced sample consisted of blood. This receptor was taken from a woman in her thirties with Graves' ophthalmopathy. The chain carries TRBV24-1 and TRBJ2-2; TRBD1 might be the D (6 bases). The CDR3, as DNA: TGTGCCACCAGCAGGCCAGGGGATACCGGGGAGCTGTTTTTT. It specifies CATSRPGDTGELFF.